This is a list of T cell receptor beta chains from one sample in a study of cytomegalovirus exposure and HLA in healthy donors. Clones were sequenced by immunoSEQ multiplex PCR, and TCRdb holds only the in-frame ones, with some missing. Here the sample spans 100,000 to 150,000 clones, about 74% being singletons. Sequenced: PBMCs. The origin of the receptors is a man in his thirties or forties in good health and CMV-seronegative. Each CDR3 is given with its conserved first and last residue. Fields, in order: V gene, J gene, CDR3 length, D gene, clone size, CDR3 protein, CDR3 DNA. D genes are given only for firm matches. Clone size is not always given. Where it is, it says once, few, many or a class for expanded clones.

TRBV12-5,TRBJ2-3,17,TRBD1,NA,CASGLVLGGTGTDTQYF,TGTGCTAGTGGTTTGGTCCTAGGGGGCACAGGCACAGATACGCAGTATTTT
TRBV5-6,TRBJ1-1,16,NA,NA,CASSSHLHGSDTEAFF,TGTGCCAGCAGTTCTCATCTACACGGGTCGGACACTGAAGCTTTCTTT
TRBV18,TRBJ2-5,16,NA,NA,CASSPPSQGRQETQYF,TGTGCCAGCTCACCACCTTCACAGGGAAGGCAAGAGACCCAGTACTTC
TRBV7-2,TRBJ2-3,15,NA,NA,CASSLQAGPTDTQYF,TGTGCCAGCAGCTTACAGGCGGGGCCCACAGATACGCAGTATTTT
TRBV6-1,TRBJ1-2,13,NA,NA,CASSDVRNYGYTF,TGTGCCAGCAGTGACGTCCGGAACTATGGCTACACCTTC
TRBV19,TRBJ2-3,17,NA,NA,CASSIDRRGRGRDTQYF,TGTGCCAGTAGTATAGATCGACGGGGTCGCGGTAGAGATACGCAGTATTTT
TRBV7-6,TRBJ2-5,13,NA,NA,CASSPARGETQYF,TGTGCCAGCAGCCCCGCCAGGGGTGAGACCCAGTACTTC
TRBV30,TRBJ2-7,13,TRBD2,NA,CAWGRGDPYEQYF,TGTGCCTGGGGTCGGGGGGACCCCTACGAGCAGTACTTC
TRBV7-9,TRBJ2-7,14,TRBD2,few,CASSGGGSSYEQYF,TGTGCCAGCAGCGGCGGGGGGAGCTCCTACGAGCAGTACTTC
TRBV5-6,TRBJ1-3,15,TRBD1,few,CASSFRTGSGNTIYF,TGTGCCAGCAGCTTTCGGACAGGCTCTGGAAACACCATATATTTT
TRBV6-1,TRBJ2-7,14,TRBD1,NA,CASRGTDRGYEQYF,TGTGCCAGCAGAGGAACGGACAGGGGCTACGAGCAGTACTTC
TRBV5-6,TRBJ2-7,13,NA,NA,CASSPQGVHEQYF,TGTGCCAGCAGCCCCCAAGGGGTCCACGAGCAGTACTTC
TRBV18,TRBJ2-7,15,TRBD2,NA,CASSPLGTRSDEQYF,TGTGCCAGCTCACCACTGGGGACTAGATCCGACGAGCAGTACTTC
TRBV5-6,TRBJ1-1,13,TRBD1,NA,CASSSGTGDKAFF,TGTGCCAGCAGCTCCGGGACAGGGGACAAAGCTTTCTTT
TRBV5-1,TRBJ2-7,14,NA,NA,CASSKATGPYEQYF,TGCGCCAGCAGCAAGGCTACAGGCCCCTACGAGCAGTACTTC
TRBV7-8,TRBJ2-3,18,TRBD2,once,CASSSYTGAGGQEDTQYF,TGTGCCAGCAGCTCTTACACAGGGGCGGGGGGGCAGGAAGATACGCAGTATTTT
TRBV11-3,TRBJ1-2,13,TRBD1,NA,CASSPGQDYGYTF,TGTGCCAGCAGCCCGGGACAGGACTATGGCTACACCTTC
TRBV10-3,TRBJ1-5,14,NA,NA,CAISENAGDQPQHF,TGTGCCATCAGTGAGAATGCGGGGGATCAGCCCCAGCATTTT
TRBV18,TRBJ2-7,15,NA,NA,CASSPGPHNSYEQYF,TGTGCCAGCTCACCAGGGCCCCACAACTCCTACGAGCAGTACTTC
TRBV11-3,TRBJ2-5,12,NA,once,CASSLSASTQYF,TGTGCCAGCAGCTTATCCGCAAGCACCCAGTACTTC
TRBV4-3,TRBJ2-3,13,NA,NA,CASSQDRGDTQYF,TGCGCCAGCAGCCAAGATCGAGGGGATACGCAGTATTTT
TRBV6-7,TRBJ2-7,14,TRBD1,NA,CASRLGQGPYEQYF,TGTGCCAGCAGATTGGGACAGGGACCCTACGAGCAGTACTTC
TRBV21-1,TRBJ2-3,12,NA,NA,CASSNLFSAQYF,TGTGCCAGCAGCAACCTTTTTAGTGCGCAGTATTTT
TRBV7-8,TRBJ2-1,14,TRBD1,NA,CASSSRTGREEQFF,TGTGCCAGCAGCTCCAGGACAGGGCGAGAGGAGCAGTTCTTC
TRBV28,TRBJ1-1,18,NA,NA,CASSSEAGVFTENTEAFF,TGTGCCAGCAGTTCAGAGGCAGGGGTGTTTACGGAGAACACTGAAGCTTTCTTT
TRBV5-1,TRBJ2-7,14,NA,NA,CASTPLASAYEQYF,TGCGCCAGCACTCCCTTGGCCTCAGCCTACGAGCAGTACTTC
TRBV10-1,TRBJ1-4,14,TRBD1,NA,CASSVGTANEKLFF,TGCGCCAGCAGTGTGGGGACAGCTAATGAAAAACTGTTTTTT
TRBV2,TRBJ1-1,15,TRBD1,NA,CASRSDRGANTEAFF,TGTGCCAGCAGATCAGACAGGGGGGCGAACACTGAAGCTTTCTTT
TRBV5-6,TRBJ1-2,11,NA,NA,CASSFQYGYTF,TGTGCCAGCAGCTTCCAGTATGGCTACACCTTC
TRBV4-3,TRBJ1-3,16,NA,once,CASSQDAGIGGNTIYF,TGCGCCAGCAGCCAAGATGCGGGGATAGGCGGAAACACCATATATTTT
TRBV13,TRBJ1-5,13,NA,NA,CASSLGLLRPQHF,TGTGCCAGCAGTTTGGGACTGCTGCGGCCCCAGCATTTT
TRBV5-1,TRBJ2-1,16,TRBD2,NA,CASSAEASGSRHEQFF,TGCGCCAGCAGCGCTGAGGCTAGCGGGAGTAGGCATGAGCAGTTCTTC
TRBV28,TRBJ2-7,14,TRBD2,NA,CASSISGGASEQYF,TGTGCCAGCAGTATTAGCGGGGGGGCCTCCGAGCAGTACTTC